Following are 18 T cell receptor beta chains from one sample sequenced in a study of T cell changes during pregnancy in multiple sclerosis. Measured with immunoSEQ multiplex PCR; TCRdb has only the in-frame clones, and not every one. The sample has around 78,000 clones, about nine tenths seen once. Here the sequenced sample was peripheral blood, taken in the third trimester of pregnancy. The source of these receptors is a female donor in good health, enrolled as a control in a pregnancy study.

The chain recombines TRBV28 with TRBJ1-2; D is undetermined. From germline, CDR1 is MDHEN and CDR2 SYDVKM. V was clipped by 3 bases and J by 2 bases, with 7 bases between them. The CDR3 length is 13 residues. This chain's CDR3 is CASSFEANYGYTF. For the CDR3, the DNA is TGTGCCAGCAGTTTTGAGGCGAACTATGGCTACACCTTC.

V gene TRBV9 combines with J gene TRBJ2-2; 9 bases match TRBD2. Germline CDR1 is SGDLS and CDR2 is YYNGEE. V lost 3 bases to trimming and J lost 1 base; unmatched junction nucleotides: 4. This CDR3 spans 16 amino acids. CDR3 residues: CASSATSGMNTGELFF. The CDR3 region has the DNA TGTGCCAGCAGCGCGACTAGCGGAATGAACACCGGGGAGCTGTTTTTT.

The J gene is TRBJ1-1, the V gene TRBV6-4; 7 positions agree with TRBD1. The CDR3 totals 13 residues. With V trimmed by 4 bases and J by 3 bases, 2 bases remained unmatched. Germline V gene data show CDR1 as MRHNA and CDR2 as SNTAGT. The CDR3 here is CASSGDRDTEAFF. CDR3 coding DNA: TGTGCCAGCAGTGGCGACAGGGACACTGAAGCTTTCTTT.

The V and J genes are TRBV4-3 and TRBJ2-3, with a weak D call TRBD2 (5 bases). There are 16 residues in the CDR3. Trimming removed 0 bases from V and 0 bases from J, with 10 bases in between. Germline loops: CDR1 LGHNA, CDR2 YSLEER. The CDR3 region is CASSQDRERSTDTQYF. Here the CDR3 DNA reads TGCGCCAGCAGCCAAGATAGGGAGCGGAGCACAGATACGCAGTATTTT.

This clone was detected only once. CDR3 DNA: TGTGCCAGCAGTACACAGGGGCTTGGCTCCTACGAGCAGTACTTC. It codes for CASSTQGLGSYEQYF. The rearrangement uses TRBV6-6 and TRBJ2-7; 7 positions agree with TRBD1. The germline V gene has CDR1 MNHNY and CDR2 SVGAGI (reference sequence). Trimming cost V 5 bases and J 0 bases; bases outside gene matches: 7. This CDR3 contains 15 residues.

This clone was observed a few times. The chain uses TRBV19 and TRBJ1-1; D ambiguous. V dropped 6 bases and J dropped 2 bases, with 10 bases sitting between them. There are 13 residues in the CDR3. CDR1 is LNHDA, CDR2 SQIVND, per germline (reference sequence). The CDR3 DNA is TGTGCCAGTAGACGGGGAATTAACACTGAAGCTTTCTTT. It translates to CASRRGINTEAFF. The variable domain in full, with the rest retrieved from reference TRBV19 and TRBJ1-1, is DGGITQSPKYLFRKEGQNVTLSCEQNLNHDAMYWYRQDPGQGLRLIYYSQIVNDFQKGDIAEGYSVSREKKESFPLTVTSAQKNPTAFYLCASRRGINTEAFFGQGTRLTVV.

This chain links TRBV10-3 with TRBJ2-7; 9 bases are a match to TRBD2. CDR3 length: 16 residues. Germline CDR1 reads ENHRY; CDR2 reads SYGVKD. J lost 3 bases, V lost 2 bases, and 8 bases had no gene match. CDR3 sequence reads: CAISEEAGGPSYEQYF. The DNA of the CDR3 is TGTGCCATCAGTGAGGAGGCGGGGGGGCCTAGCTACGAGCAGTACTTC.

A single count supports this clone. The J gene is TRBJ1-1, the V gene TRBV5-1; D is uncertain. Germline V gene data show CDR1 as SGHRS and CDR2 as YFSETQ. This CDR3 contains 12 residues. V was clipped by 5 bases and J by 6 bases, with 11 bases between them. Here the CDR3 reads CASSSTDAEAFF. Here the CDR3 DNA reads TGCGCCAGCAGTAGCACCGACGCTGAAGCTTTCTTT.

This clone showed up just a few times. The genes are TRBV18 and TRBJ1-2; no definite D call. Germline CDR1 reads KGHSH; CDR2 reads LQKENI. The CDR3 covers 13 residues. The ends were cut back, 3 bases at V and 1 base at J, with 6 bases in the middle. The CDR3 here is CASSPRFNYGYTF. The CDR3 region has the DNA TGTGCCAGCTCACCCAGGTTTAACTATGGCTACACCTTC.

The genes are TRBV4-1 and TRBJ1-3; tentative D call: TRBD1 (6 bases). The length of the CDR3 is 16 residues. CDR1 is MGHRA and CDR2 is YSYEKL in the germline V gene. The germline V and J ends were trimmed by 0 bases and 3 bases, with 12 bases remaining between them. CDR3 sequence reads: CASSQERGGGGNTIYF. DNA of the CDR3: TGCGCCAGCAGCCAAGAAAGAGGGGGGGGTGGAAACACCATATATTTT.

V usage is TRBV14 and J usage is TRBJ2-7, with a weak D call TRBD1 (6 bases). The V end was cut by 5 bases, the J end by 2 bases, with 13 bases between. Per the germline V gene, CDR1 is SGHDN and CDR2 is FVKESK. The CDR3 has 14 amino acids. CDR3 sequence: CASSATGMTYEQYF. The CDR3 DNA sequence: TGTGCCAGCAGCGCAACAGGGATGACCTACGAGCAGTACTTC.

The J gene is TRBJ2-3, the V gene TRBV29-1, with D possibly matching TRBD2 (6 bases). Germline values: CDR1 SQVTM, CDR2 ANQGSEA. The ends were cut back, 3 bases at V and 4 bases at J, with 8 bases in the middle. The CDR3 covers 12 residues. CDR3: CSVEAGPDTQYF. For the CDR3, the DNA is TGCAGCGTTGAGGCGGGGCCAGATACGCAGTATTTT.

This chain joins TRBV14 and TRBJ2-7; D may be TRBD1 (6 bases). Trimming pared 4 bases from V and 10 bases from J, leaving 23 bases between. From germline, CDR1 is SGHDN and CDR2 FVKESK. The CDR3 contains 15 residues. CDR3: CASSLRGQVTGAQYF. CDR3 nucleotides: TGTGCCAGCAGCCTCAGGGGTCAGGTGACGGGTGCCCAGTACTTC. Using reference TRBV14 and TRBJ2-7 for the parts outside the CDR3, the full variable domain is EAGVTQFPSHSVIEKGQTVTLRCDPISGHDNLYWYRRVMGKEIKFLLHFVKESKQDESGMPNNRFLAERTGGTYSTLKVQPAELEDSGVYFCASSLRGQVTGAQYFGPGTRLTVT.

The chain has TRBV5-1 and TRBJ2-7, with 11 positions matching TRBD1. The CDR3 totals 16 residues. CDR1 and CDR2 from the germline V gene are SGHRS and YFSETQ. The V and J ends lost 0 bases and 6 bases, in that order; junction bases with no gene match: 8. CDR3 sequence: CASSLGGTGGSGEQYF. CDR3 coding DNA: TGCGCCAGCAGCTTGGGAGGGACAGGGGGTTCGGGCGAGCAGTACTTC.

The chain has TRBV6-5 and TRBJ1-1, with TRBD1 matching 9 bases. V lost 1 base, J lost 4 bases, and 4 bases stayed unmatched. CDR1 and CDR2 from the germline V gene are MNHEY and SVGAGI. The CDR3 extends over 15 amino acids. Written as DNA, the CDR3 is TGTGCCAGCAGTTACTACCCGGGACAGGGCACTGAAGCTTTCTTT. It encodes CASSYYPGQGTEAFF.

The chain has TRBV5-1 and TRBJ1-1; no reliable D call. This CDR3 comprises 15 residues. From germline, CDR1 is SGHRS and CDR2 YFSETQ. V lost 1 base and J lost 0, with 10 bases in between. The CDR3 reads CASSLRELMNTEAFF. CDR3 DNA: TGCGCCAGCAGCTTGAGGGAGCTAATGAACACTGAAGCTTTCTTT.

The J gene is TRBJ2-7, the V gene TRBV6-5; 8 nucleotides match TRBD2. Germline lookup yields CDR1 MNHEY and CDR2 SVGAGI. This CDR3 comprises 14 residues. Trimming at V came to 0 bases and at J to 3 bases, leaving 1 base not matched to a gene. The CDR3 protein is CASSYSGLGYEQYF. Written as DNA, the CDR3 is TGTGCCAGCAGTTACTCGGGACTAGGCTACGAGCAGTACTTC.

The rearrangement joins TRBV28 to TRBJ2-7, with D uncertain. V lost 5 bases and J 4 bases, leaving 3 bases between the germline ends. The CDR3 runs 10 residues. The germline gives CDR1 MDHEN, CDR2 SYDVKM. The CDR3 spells CASSRYEQYF. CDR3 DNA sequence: TGTGCCAGCAGTCGGTACGAGCAGTACTTC.